Below, 30 T cell receptor beta chains from the same sample are listed, as sequenced in a study of Ad26.COV2.S vaccination and SARS-CoV-2 variants. Treatment given: around 19 received Ad26.COV2.S at low or high dose, single or two shots; roughly five received placebo; per-sample allocation not given. Material that was analyzed had been drawn on day 63 after the first vaccine or placebo injection. Profiled with immunoSEQ multiplex PCR; TCRdb holds only in-frame clones, not every one. The sample includes more than 300,000 clones, about 86% of them seen just once. The sequencing here drew on peripheral blood, taken in a trial of Ad26.COV2.S vaccine versus placebo. The source of these receptors is a person aged 18 to 59 who received the Ad26.COV2.S COVID-19 vaccine or a placebo.

The chain has TRBV5-4 and TRBJ2-5; D unclear. Trimming pared 3 bases from V and 2 bases from J, leaving 14 bases between. CDR1 and CDR2 from the germline V gene are SGHNT and YYREEE (reference sequence). This CDR3 spans 15 amino acids. In DNA form, the CDR3 reads TGTGCCAGCAGCTACGGAGTCTCCATACAAGAGACCCAGTACTTC. Translation: CASSYGVSIQETQYF. Combining the CDR3 with reference TRBV5-4 and TRBJ2-5 gives the whole variable domain ETGVTQSPTHLIKTRGQQVTLRCSSQSGHNTVSWYQQALGQGPQFIFQYYREEENGRGNFPPRFSGLQFPNYSSELNVNALELDDSALYLCASSYGVSIQETQYFGPGTRLLVL.

The genes are TRBV19 and TRBJ1-1, with D maybe TRBD1 (6 bases). The CDR3 sequence is 14 residues long. Germline CDR1 is LNHDA and CDR2 is SQIVND (reference sequence). Trimming removed 0 bases from V and 7 bases from J, with 12 bases in between. CDR3: CASSIDLRGGEAFF. The CDR3 coding sequence is TGTGCCAGTAGTATAGATCTTAGGGGGGGTGAAGCTTTCTTT. Based on the CDR3 plus reference TRBV19 and TRBJ1-1, the full variable domain is DGGITQSPKYLFRKEGQNVTLSCEQNLNHDAMYWYRQDPGQGLRLIYYSQIVNDFQKGDIAEGYSVSREKKESFPLTVTSAQKNPTAFYLCASSIDLRGGEAFFGQGTRLTVV.

This chain uses TRBV6-6 with TRBJ1-2; the match to TRBD1 covers 10 bases. Trimming at V came to 0 bases and at J to 4 bases, leaving 2 bases not matched to a gene. The CDR3 covers 15 residues. CDR1 and CDR2 (germline): MNHNY, SVGAGI (reference sequence). Written as DNA, the CDR3 is TGTGCCAGCAGTTACTCGGACAGGGGGATCTATGGCTACACCTTC. This translates into CASSYSDRGIYGYTF.

CDR3 in DNA: TGTGCCAGCAGCCCGGGGGGGGCGGGCGCGAGACAGCCCCAGCATTTT. Translating gives CASSPGGAGARQPQHF. This chain joins TRBV7-8 and TRBJ1-5; tentatively, D is TRBD1 (6 bases). The CDR3 spans 16 residues. Trimming shortened V by 5 bases and J by 7 bases, and 21 bases separated the two germline ends. From germline, CDR1 is SGHVS and CDR2 FQNEAQ.

This clone turned up a few times. The rearrangement joins TRBV5-1 to TRBJ2-1; 7 nucleotides align to TRBD1. Germline CDR1 reads SGHRS; CDR2 reads YFSETQ. The V gene end was trimmed by 3 bases and the J gene end by 3 bases; junction bases not matched to a gene: 9. CDR3 length equals 16 residues. The CDR3 spells CASSSWTGPGYNEQFF. The CDR3 coding sequence is TGCGCCAGCAGCTCGTGGACAGGACCGGGCTACAATGAGCAGTTCTTC.

This clone was observed a few times. This rearrangement joins TRBV11-2 to TRBJ1-4; no clear D. Germline V gene data show CDR1 as SGHAT and CDR2 as FQNNGV. Trimming cost V 0 bases and J 3 bases, with 11 bases left between them. The CDR3 is 16 amino acids. The chain's CDR3 is CASSLDFPTPNEKLFF. CDR3 bases: TGTGCCAGCAGCTTAGATTTCCCGACACCTAATGAAAAACTGTTTTTT.

This chain uses TRBV5-1 with TRBJ2-7; no reliable D call. The CDR3 has 13 amino acids. The V gene lost 0 bases and the J gene lost 3 bases, with 7 bases spanning the gap. The V gene's germline CDR1 is SGHRS and CDR2 YFSETQ. The CDR3 nucleotides are TGCGCCAGCAGCTTGGATAGTTTCTACGAGCAGTACTTC. It translates to CASSLDSFYEQYF.

V is TRBV30 and J is TRBJ1-1; D may be TRBD1 (6 bases). Trimming removed 5 bases from V and 2 bases from J, with 18 bases in between. This CDR3 spans 15 amino acids. Germline-derived CDR1 and CDR2 are GTSNPN and SVGIG (reference sequence). The CDR3 DNA is TGTGCCTGGCGGAGGACAGCCCATTACAACACTGAAGCTTTCTTT. It encodes CAWRRTAHYNTEAFF. The full variable domain, with the rest looked up from reference TRBV30 and TRBJ1-1, is SQTIHQWPATLVQPVGSPLSLECTVEGTSNPNLYWYRQAAGRGLQLLFYSVGIGQISSEVPQNLSASRPQDRQFILSSKKLLLSDSGFYLCAWRRTAHYNTEAFFGQGTRLTVV.

The V and J genes are TRBV2 and TRBJ1-6, with D maybe TRBD1 (6 bases). V lost 3 bases and J lost 4, with 10 bases in between. The CDR3 sequence is 15 residues long. In germline, CDR1 is SNHLY, CDR2 FYNNEI. This CDR3 is CASSDGQYYNSPLHF. CDR3 coding DNA: TGTGCCAGCAGTGATGGACAGTATTATAATTCACCCCTCCACTTT.

This chain joins TRBV4-1 and TRBJ1-5; 7 bases are a match to TRBD1. V gave up 2 bases and J gave up 3 bases; unmatched junction bases: 7. CDR3 size: 16 residues. CDR1 and CDR2 (germline): MGHRA, YSYEKL. The CDR3 bases are TGCGCCAGCAGCCAATACGGGACAGTGCCCAATCAGCCCCAGCATTTT. Its protein is CASSQYGTVPNQPQHF.

The chain employs TRBV19 and TRBJ2-6; D uncertain. The CDR3 spans 18 residues. Trimming took off 1 base at V and 0 bases at J, with 13 bases between the two ends. From germline, CDR1 is LNHDA and CDR2 SQIVND (reference sequence). CDR3 sequence reads: CASSIVAALNSGANVLTF. Written as DNA, the CDR3 is TGTGCCAGTAGTATAGTGGCAGCCCTTAACTCTGGGGCCAACGTCCTGACTTTC.

Only one count was recorded for this clone. The V gene is TRBV30, the J gene TRBJ1-5; no clear D gene. Trimming cost V 5 bases and J 5 bases, with 7 bases left between them. Germline CDR1 GTSNPN, CDR2 SVGIG (reference sequence). The CDR3 has 11 residues. Here the CDR3 reads CAWGRDQPQHF. The CDR3 nucleotides are TGTGCCTGGGGCAGAGATCAGCCCCAGCATTTT. Drawing the rest from reference TRBV30 and TRBJ1-5, the complete variable domain is SQTIHQWPATLVQPVGSPLSLECTVEGTSNPNLYWYRQAAGRGLQLLFYSVGIGQISSEVPQNLSASRPQDRQFILSSKKLLLSDSGFYLCAWGRDQPQHFGDGTRLSIL.

The chain couples TRBV11-2 to TRBJ2-7; 12 positions agree with TRBD2. The CDR3 length is 15 residues. V shed 3 bases, J shed 6 bases, and the junction held 6 bases outside the gene matches. The germline V gene has CDR1 SGHAT and CDR2 FQNNGV. CDR3 sequence: CASSFLAGGPAEQYF. In DNA form, the CDR3 reads TGTGCCAGCAGCTTCCTAGCGGGGGGGCCGGCCGAGCAGTACTTC.

The rearrangement links TRBV3-1 (or the pseudogene TRBV3-2) to TRBJ1-6, with TRBD1 matching over 7 bases. The CDR3 has 19 amino acids. With 3 bases clipped from V and 13 bases from J, the junction kept 24 bases outside the gene matches. In germline, CDR1 is LGHDT, CDR2 YNNKEL (reference sequence). Here the CDR3 DNA reads TGTGCCAGCAGCCACCCTCTGGACAGGCGGTCACCCCTCCCCCAGCCCCTCCACTTT. Protein sequence: CASSHPLDRRSPLPQPLHF.

The chain uses TRBV3-1 (or the pseudogene TRBV3-2) and TRBJ2-5, with D perhaps being TRBD1 or TRBD2 (6 bases each). In germline, CDR1 is LGHDT, CDR2 YNNKEL (reference sequence). V was clipped by 0 bases and J by 0 bases, with 14 bases between them. CDR3 length: 17 residues. This CDR3 reads CASSQDLGGGYQETQYF. DNA of the CDR3: TGTGCCAGCAGCCAAGATCTTGGAGGGGGGTACCAAGAGACCCAGTACTTC.

The genes are TRBV12-3 or TRBV12-4 and TRBJ1-2; TRBD1 is a possible D gene (6 bases). Trimming removed 4 bases at V and 5 bases at J, with 11 bases between. The CDR3 runs 13 residues. For the CDR3, the DNA is TGTGCCAGCAGTTCCGGGGGCCCTTATGGCTACACCTTC. It is translated as CASSSGGPYGYTF.

The rearrangement uses TRBV11-3 and TRBJ2-3; D gene uncertain. Germline CDR1 SGHNT, CDR2 YENEEA. Trimming took off 5 bases at V and 5 bases at J, with 11 bases between the two ends. This CDR3 region has 13 residues. CDR3 DNA: TGTGCCAGCAGCCCACACGTGCAAGATACGCAGTATTTT. Encoded protein: CASSPHVQDTQYF.

The chain employs TRBV5-5 and TRBJ2-1; TRBD2 might be the D (6 bases). Trimming left V 4 bases short and J 2 bases short, with 13 bases between. The V gene's germline CDR1 is SGHKS and CDR2 YYEKEE (reference sequence). The CDR3 sequence is 15 residues long. CDR3 sequence reads: CASSISSGPYNEQFF. The CDR3 nucleotides read TGTGCCAGCAGCATATCGAGCGGGCCCTACAATGAGCAGTTCTTC. Full variable domain (rest looked up from reference TRBV5-5 and TRBJ2-1): DAGVTQSPTHLIKTRGQQVTLRCSPISGHKSVSWYQQVLGQGPQFIFQYYEKEERGRGNFPDRFSARQFPNYSSELNVNALLLGDSALYLCASSISSGPYNEQFFGPGTRLTVL.

The J gene is TRBJ2-7, the V gene TRBV5-1; D is tentatively TRBD1 or TRBD2 (5 bases each). Germline lookup yields CDR1 SGHRS and CDR2 YFSETQ. The ends were cut back, 6 bases at V and 3 bases at J, with 13 bases in the middle. The CDR3 is made up of 13 amino acids. The CDR3 DNA reads as TGCGCCAGCACCCCCGGGACGGGCTACGAGCAGTACTTC. It translates to CASTPGTGYEQYF.

The chain is built from TRBV15 and TRBJ2-7; D perhaps matches TRBD2 (5 bases). The CDR3 covers 13 residues. Trimming pared 0 bases from V and 4 bases from J, leaving 7 bases between. Germline V gene sequence: CDR1 LNHNV, CDR2 YYDKDF (reference sequence). CDR3 residues: CATSRDTGYEQYF. CDR3 nucleotide sequence: TGTGCCACCAGCAGAGATACGGGGTACGAGCAGTACTTC. The variable domain in full, completed from reference TRBV15 and TRBJ2-7, reads DAMVIQNPRYQVTQFGKPVTLSCSQTLNHNVMYWYQQKSSQAPKLLFHYYDKDFNNEADTPDNFQSRRPNTSFCFLDIRSPGLGDTAMYLCATSRDTGYEQYFGPGTRLTVT.

The V and J genes are TRBV21-1 and TRBJ2-2; no DNA check was done on the table's D call, TRBD1. TRBV21-1 is labeled a pseudogene. CDR3 length equals 18 residues. The CDR3 nucleotides are TGTGCCAGCAGCTGGTTCAGGGGAGATAAGGAGAACACCGGGGAGCTGTTTTTT. Translating gives CASSWFRGDKENTGELFF.

V usage is TRBV4-3 and J usage is TRBJ2-1; the D is unclear. CDR3 length: 12 residues. Between the trimmed V and J ends, which lost 0 bases and 10 bases, there was a span of 7 bases. From germline, CDR1 is LGHNA and CDR2 YSLEER. The chain's CDR3 is CASSQDYAEQFF. The DNA of the CDR3 is TGCGCCAGCAGCCAAGATTACGCCGAGCAGTTCTTC.

The chain is built from TRBV9 and TRBJ2-2; 11 positions agree with TRBD2. CDR1 is SGDLS and CDR2 is YYNGEE in the germline V gene. The ends lost 4 bases at V and 6 bases at J; junction bases unmatched: 8. The CDR3 has 16 amino acids. The CDR3 nucleotides are TGTGCCAGCAGCCCATTACTAGCGGGGGAACCCGGGGAGCTGTTTTTT. Translated, it gives CASSPLLAGEPGELFF. The entire variable domain, with the rest obtained from reference TRBV9 and TRBJ2-2, is as follows: DSGVTQTPKHLITATGQRVTLRCSPRSGDLSVYWYQQSLDQGLQFLIQYYNGEERAKGNILERFSAQQFPDLHSELNLSSLELGDSALYFCASSPLLAGEPGELFFGEGSRLTVL.

The rearrangement uses TRBV3-1 (or the pseudogene TRBV3-2) and TRBJ1-1; D gene unclear. This CDR3 region has 12 residues. The V end lost 4 bases, the J end lost 8 bases, and 11 bases lay between the germline ends. Looked up from germline, CDR1 is LGHDT and CDR2 is YNNKEL (reference sequence). For the CDR3, the DNA is TGTGCCAGCAGCCCTAGGGATTCCGAAGCTTTCTTT. As protein: CASSPRDSEAFF.

V is TRBV19 and J is TRBJ1-2; 9 positions agree with TRBD1. Germline V CDR1 and CDR2: LNHDA, SQIVND (reference sequence). Unmatched junction bases numbered 6, after V lost 2 bases and J lost 8 bases. The CDR3 covers 14 residues. CDR3 region: CASSISGTGRGYTF. The CDR3 nucleotides are TGTGCCAGTAGTATATCAGGGACAGGGCGAGGCTACACCTTC.

The gene calls are TRBV4-1 and TRBJ1-2, with 11 bases matching TRBD1. CDR3 size: 13 residues. Germline V gene lookup returns CDR1 MGHRA and CDR2 YSYEKL. V was pared by 4 bases and J by 7 bases, with 2 bases of the junction left unmatched. This CDR3 reads CASSPDRGLGYTF. In DNA, the CDR3 is TGCGCCAGCAGCCCGGACAGGGGGCTTGGCTACACCTTC.

The J gene is TRBJ1-5, the V gene TRBV3-1 (or the pseudogene TRBV3-2); no firm D call. Germline V CDR1 and CDR2: LGHDT, YNNKEL (reference sequence). The CDR3 is 17 residues long. V was shortened by 0 bases and J by 1 base, with 13 bases between the two germline ends. CDR3 coding DNA: TGTGCCAGCAGCCAAGATCTAAGGGTGTGGAGCAATCAGCCCCAGCATTTT. Its translation: CASSQDLRVWSNQPQHF.

The V and J genes are TRBV6-5 and TRBJ2-3; 7 bases agree with TRBD2. V gave up 6 bases and J gave up 4 bases; unmatched junction bases: 10. Germline V gene lookup returns CDR1 MNHEY and CDR2 SVGAGI. There are 15 residues in the CDR3. In DNA, the CDR3 is TGTGCCAGCAGACTGGTCGTAGCGGGTGCAGATACGCAGTATTTT. It codes for CASRLVVAGADTQYF.

The genes are TRBV5-4 and TRBJ2-6; D is ambiguous. The germline V gene has CDR1 SGHNT and CDR2 YYREEE (reference sequence). CDR3 size: 14 residues. Trimming shortened V by 0 bases and J by 2 bases, and 3 bases separated the two germline ends. CDR3 bases: TGTGCCAGCAGCTTGGCGGCTGGGGCCAACGTCCTGACTTTC. This sequence encodes CASSLAAGANVLTF.

V usage is TRBV3-1 (or the pseudogene TRBV3-2) and J usage is TRBJ2-3, with unresolved D. The CDR3 is 15 amino acids. Trimming cost V 2 bases and J 0 bases, with 9 bases left between them. Germline CDR1 LGHDT, CDR2 YNNKEL (reference sequence). CDR3 sequence reads: CASSQKALSTDTQYF. The CDR3 coding sequence is TGTGCCAGCAGCCAAAAGGCCCTTAGCACAGATACGCAGTATTTT.